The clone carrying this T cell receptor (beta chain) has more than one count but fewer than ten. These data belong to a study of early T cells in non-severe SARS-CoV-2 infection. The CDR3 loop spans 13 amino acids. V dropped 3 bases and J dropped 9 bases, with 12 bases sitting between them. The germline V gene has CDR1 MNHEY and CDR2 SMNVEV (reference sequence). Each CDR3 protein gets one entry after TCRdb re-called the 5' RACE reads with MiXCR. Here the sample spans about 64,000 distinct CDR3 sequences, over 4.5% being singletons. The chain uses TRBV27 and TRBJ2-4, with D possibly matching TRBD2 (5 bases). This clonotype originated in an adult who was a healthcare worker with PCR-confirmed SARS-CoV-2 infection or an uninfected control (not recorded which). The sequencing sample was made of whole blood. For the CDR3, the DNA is TGTGCCAGCAGTTTTTCCGGGGTAGGCATTCAGTACTTC. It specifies CASSFSGVGIQYF.